Listed here are 26 T cell receptor beta chains from one sample, sequenced in a study of blood T cell repertoires in COVID-19. The table came from immunoSEQ multiplex PCR; TCRdb's copy has only in-frame clones and leaves some out. The sample holds 99,000 or so clones, roughly 91% seen once. Sample: peripheral blood. The source of these receptors is a human donor in a cohort sampled during active COVID-19.

This clone was counted a single time. J is TRBJ1-2 and V is TRBV27; 7 bases align to TRBD1. Trimming took 6 bases from V and 0 from J; bases not matched to a gene: 13. This CDR3 spans 17 amino acids. Germline CDR1 and CDR2: MNHEY and SMNVEV (reference sequence). CDR3 bases: TGTGCCAGCAGATTTCGACAGGGAACGACTTCTAACTATGGCTACACCTTC. Protein product: CASRFRQGTTSNYGYTF.

The rearrangement links TRBV21-1 to TRBJ1-3; the D call TRBD1 from the table was never checked on the DNA. TRBV21-1 is deemed a pseudogene. The CDR3 extends over 21 amino acids. CDR3 DNA: TGTGCCAGCAGCAAAAGGGATGGATCTTTGGGACAGGGGCTCTCTGGAAACACCATATATTTT. Encoded protein: CASSKRDGSLGQGLSGNTIYF.

The genes are TRBV27 and TRBJ2-3, with D possibly being TRBD1 (6 bases). V was pared by 1 base and J by 0 bases, with 8 bases between. Germline values: CDR1 MNHEY, CDR2 SMNVEV (reference sequence). CDR3 length: 15 residues. The CDR3 loop is CASSLFGQSTDTQYF. The CDR3 nucleotides are TGTGCCAGCAGTTTATTCGGACAGAGCACAGATACGCAGTATTTT.

V usage is TRBV7-9 and J usage is TRBJ2-3, with D possibly TRBD1 on 5 matching bases. This CDR3 has 17 residues. Per the germline V gene, CDR1 is SEHNR and CDR2 is FQNEAQ (reference sequence). With 2 bases removed from V and 4 bases from J, the gap between germline ends came to 19 bases. The CDR3 DNA reads TGTGCCAGCAGCTTATCTTGGGGCCCGCCCGTCTCAGATACGCAGTATTTT. Its protein is CASSLSWGPPVSDTQYF.

This clone was counted ten times or more. The chain recombines TRBV12-3 or TRBV12-4 with TRBJ1-2; D unclear. The CDR3 has 13 amino acids. V lost 3 bases to trimming and J lost 7 bases, with 12 bases between them. The CDR3 nucleotides are TGTGCCAGCAGTTTCCCCGGGGTAGGTGGCTACACCTTC. This sequence encodes CASSFPGVGGYTF.

This sequence joins TRBV5-6 and TRBJ2-6, with a possible D match to TRBD2 (5 bases). The CDR3 has 15 residues. Trimming removed 2 bases at V and 1 base at J, with 7 bases between. Germline-derived CDR1 and CDR2 are SGHDT and YYEEEE. CDR3 nucleotides: TGTGCCAGCAGCTTACGGGGTTCTGGGGCCAACGTCCTGACTTTC. Amino acids: CASSLRGSGANVLTF.

The rearrangement uses TRBV10-3 and TRBJ1-4; possible D gene TRBD1, 5 bases. This CDR3 has 14 amino acids. With 7 bases removed from V and 0 bases from J, the gap between germline ends came to 9 bases. From germline, CDR1 is ENHRY and CDR2 SYGVKD. The CDR3 coding sequence is TGTGCCATCAAGGAGGGACCAACTAATGAAAAACTGTTTTTT. As protein: CAIKEGPTNEKLFF.

The genes are TRBV19 and TRBJ1-2; 9 bases line up with TRBD1. Per germline, CDR1 LNHDA and CDR2 SQIVND (reference sequence). The V gene end was trimmed by 4 bases and the J gene end by 7 bases; junction bases not matched to a gene: 10. The CDR3 length is 15 residues. This CDR3 reads CASSTPSTGGRGYTF. For the CDR3, the DNA is TGTGCCAGTAGTACCCCCTCGACAGGGGGTCGTGGCTACACCTTC. Supplemented by reference TRBV19 and TRBJ1-2, the full variable domain reads DGGITQSPKYLFRKEGQNVTLSCEQNLNHDAMYWYRQDPGQGLRLIYYSQIVNDFQKGDIAEGYSVSREKKESFPLTVTSAQKNPTAFYLCASSTPSTGGRGYTFGSGTRLTVV.

This chain joins TRBV7-9 and TRBJ2-1; weak D call: TRBD2 (7 bases). The CDR3 loop spans 15 amino acids. Germline CDR1 SEHNR, CDR2 FQNEAQ (reference sequence). Trimming shortened V by 8 bases and J by 4 bases, and 18 bases separated the two germline ends. CDR3 DNA sequence: TGTGCCAGCCGGCCTAGCGGCCAGGGGTACAATGAGCAGTTCTTC. This translates into CASRPSGQGYNEQFF. Complete variable domain (other parts from reference TRBV7-9 and TRBJ2-1): DTGVSQNPRHKITKRGQNVTFRCDPISEHNRLYWYRQTLGQGPEFLTYFQNEAQLEKSRLLSDRFSAERPKGSFSTLEIQRTEQGDSAMYLCASRPSGQGYNEQFFGPGTRLTVL.

The chain joins TRBV27 to TRBJ2-1; D remains unclear. The CDR3 is 14 residues long. V dropped 1 base and J dropped 7 bases, with 11 bases sitting between them. Germline V gene sequence: CDR1 MNHEY, CDR2 SMNVEV (reference sequence). CDR3 in amino acids: CASSLYPSGNEQFF. As DNA, the CDR3 is TGTGCCAGCAGTTTATACCCCTCCGGGAATGAGCAGTTCTTC.

The V gene is TRBV2, the J gene TRBJ1-4; tentatively, D is TRBD1 (5 bases). The germline gives CDR1 SNHLY, CDR2 FYNNEI. V lost 6 bases and J 8 bases, leaving 10 bases between the germline ends. This CDR3 region has 12 residues. CDR3 residues: CASRGTGEKLFF. CDR3 DNA sequence: TGTGCCAGCAGGGGAACAGGAGAAAAACTGTTTTTT.

The CDR3 is CASSLEGRGYGYTF. In DNA form, the CDR3 reads TGTGCCAGCAGCTTGGAAGGCAGGGGCTATGGCTACACCTTC. The gene calls are TRBV5-8 and TRBJ1-2, with a possible D match to TRBD1 (6 bases). Trimming removed 0 bases at V and 4 bases at J, with 10 bases between. This CDR3 spans 14 amino acids. The germline V gene encodes CDR1 SGHTS and CDR2 YDEGEE.

This sequence joins TRBV7-9 and TRBJ1-5, with a tentative D call TRBD1 (6 bases). The CDR3 length is 16 residues. V was pared by 3 bases and J by 2 bases, with 14 bases between. The germline V gene encodes CDR1 SEHNR and CDR2 FQNEAQ (reference sequence). The chain's CDR3 is CASSFNSGGGNQPQHF. The DNA of the CDR3 is TGTGCCAGCAGCTTTAACAGTGGGGGCGGCAATCAGCCCCAGCATTTT.

The chain combines TRBV28 with TRBJ2-4; 7 bases map to TRBD2. This CDR3 has 13 amino acids. Germline V gives CDR1 MDHEN, CDR2 SYDVKM. V shed 5 bases and J 8 bases; nucleotides not matched to a gene: 6. In DNA form, the CDR3 reads TGTGCCAGCAGTCCGGGCGGGGGTTACATTCAGTACTTC. It is translated as CASSPGGGYIQYF.

This clone is a singleton in its sample. CDR3 bases: TGTGCCATCAGTGTTCAACTCGGTAGCAATCAGCCCCAGCATTTT. This translates into CAISVQLGSNQPQHF. This chain uses TRBV10-3 with TRBJ1-5; D ambiguous. The CDR3 covers 15 residues. The V end lost 4 bases, the J end lost 0 bases, and 10 bases lay between the germline ends. Germline V gene lookup returns CDR1 ENHRY and CDR2 SYGVKD.

This chain connects TRBV4-2 to TRBJ1-3; D possibly corresponds to TRBD1 (5 bases). V shed 0 bases and J shed 2 bases, with 11 bases lying between them. The CDR3 totals 16 residues. The germline V gene has CDR1 LGHNA and CDR2 YNFKEQ. This CDR3 is CASSQEGGNTGNTIYF. The CDR3 DNA reads TGTGCCAGCAGCCAAGAGGGGGGAAATACTGGAAACACCATATATTTT.

The rearrangement joins TRBV12-3 or TRBV12-4 to TRBJ2-1, with TRBD1 as a possible D gene (6 bases). The CDR3 has 12 residues. The V end was cut by 6 bases, the J end by 10 bases, with 13 bases between. CDR3 sequence (DNA): TGTGCCAGCAGGCCACAGGGAGAGGAGCAGTTCTTC. This encodes CASRPQGEEQFF.

The chain carries TRBV15 and TRBJ1-5; TRBD1 is a possible D gene (5 bases). CDR1 and CDR2 (germline): LNHNV, YYDKDF (reference sequence). The CDR3 is 14 residues long. Deletions cut 1 base from V and 5 bases from J, with 9 bases between. CDR3 protein: CATSRAGLYQPQHF. Written as DNA, the CDR3 is TGTGCCACCAGCAGAGCAGGGCTCTATCAGCCCCAGCATTTT.

The genes are TRBV3-1 (or the pseudogene TRBV3-2) and TRBJ2-7; a weak D match, TRBD2 (5 bases). This CDR3 has 13 amino acids. Trimming took off 4 bases at V and 2 bases at J, with 9 bases between the two ends. Germline CDR1 LGHDT, CDR2 YNNKEL (reference sequence). The CDR3 DNA is TGTGCCAGCAGCCCTGGGGAGCCCTACGAGCAGTACTTC. It specifies CASSPGEPYEQYF.

This sequence joins TRBV6-2 or TRBV6-3 and TRBJ2-2; possible D gene TRBD2, 6 bases. The CDR3 length is 17 residues. Trimming removed 0 bases from V and 6 bases from J, with 17 bases in between. The germline V gene has CDR1 MNHEY and CDR2 SVGEGT. The CDR3 sequence: CASSYSGRRVDAGELFF. CDR3 in DNA: TGTGCCAGCAGTTACTCGGGGCGGAGGGTGGACGCCGGGGAGCTGTTTTTT.

This clone was seen once. The chain is built from TRBV21-1 and TRBJ1-5; the DNA was not compared with TRBD1, the D call given in the table. TRBV21-1 is a known pseudogene. The CDR3 contains 15 residues. CDR3 bases: TGTGCCAGCGCCTCGACAGTATCCGCAAATCAGCCCCAGCATTTT. This codes for CASASTVSANQPQHF.

This clone has only one observation. Here the CDR3 DNA reads TGTGCCAGCAGCTTAGCGCCAACGAGAGGCGAAAAACTGTTTTTT. It is translated as CASSLAPTRGEKLFF. The chain employs TRBV11-1 and TRBJ1-4; D remains unclear. The germline V gene has CDR1 SGHAT and CDR2 FQDESV (reference sequence). Trimming pared 0 bases from V and 8 bases from J, leaving 13 bases between. The CDR3 sequence is 15 residues long.

The V gene is TRBV12-5, the J gene TRBJ1-5, with a weak D call TRBD1 (6 bases). Germline values: CDR1 LGHNT, CDR2 FRNRAP. The CDR3 loop spans 16 amino acids. V was clipped by 5 bases and J by 6 bases, with 20 bases between them. In DNA, the CDR3 is TGTGCTAGTGGTCCACTGCCCGGGACATCGGGTCAGCCCCAGCATTTT. Translating it yields CASGPLPGTSGQPQHF.

The chain has TRBV28 and TRBJ1-5; weak D call: TRBD1 (6 bases). Germline V gene sequence: CDR1 MDHEN, CDR2 SYDVKM. V gave up 6 bases and J gave up 2 bases, with 14 bases separating them. The CDR3 spans 15 residues. The CDR3 DNA reads TGTGCCAGCAGCATGACGGGGGGCGGCAATCAGCCCCAGCATTTT. Residues: CASSMTGGGNQPQHF.

The chain uses TRBV5-4 and TRBJ1-1; D might be TRBD1 (5 bases). Germline CDR1 SGHNT, CDR2 YYREEE (reference sequence). The CDR3 has 15 residues. The V and J ends lost 1 base and 7 bases respectively, with 17 bases between them. This CDR3 is CASSLYGALGGEAFF. CDR3 nucleotides: TGTGCCAGCAGCTTGTATGGCGCCCTGGGGGGTGAAGCTTTCTTT.

The chain combines TRBV12-3 or TRBV12-4 with TRBJ1-1; possible D gene TRBD1, 5 bases. The CDR3 spans 13 residues. V lost 6 bases to trimming and J lost 4 bases, with 12 bases between them. CDR3 DNA sequence: TGTGCCAGCAGACTCGGGGGAACCACTGAAGCTTTCTTT. It encodes CASRLGGTTEAFF.